This entry describes one T cell receptor (beta chain). Its antigen is not identified. The data were obtained in a study of T cells in localized non-small cell lung cancer. Overall study results and limits: Density of T cells in blood, when higher, went with longer overall survival.

The V end lost 2 bases, the J end lost 5 bases, and 12 bases lay between the germline ends. Germline loops: CDR1 SGHAT, CDR2 FQNNGV. This CDR3 region has 14 residues. Here immunoSEQ multiplex PCR was the method, and the copy in TCRdb shows in-frame clones only, minus some. This table holds some 25,000 clones, roughly 92% found once. J is TRBJ2-5 and V is TRBV11-2; a weak D match, TRBD2 (6 bases). This sequence originates from a woman aged 35-75 years with stage I lung adenocarcinoma. The specimen was peripheral blood, collected before any cancer treatment. CDR3 nucleotides: TGTGCCAGCAGCTTATCCGGGAGCGACGAGACCCAGTACTTC. Protein product: CASSLSGSDETQYF.